Listed below are T cell receptor beta chains from one sample, sequenced in a study of shared clonotypes between healthy human individuals. Measured with immunoSEQ multiplex PCR; TCRdb has only the in-frame clones, and not every one. The table shows over 950,000 clones, with 60% to 80% occurring only once. The sequenced sample was memory CD4+ T cells from PBMCs. The receptor source for this set is a man between 18 and 35 years old in good health. Some clones in this sample may be carry-over from other donors' samples. CDR3s include the opening cysteine and the closing phenylalanine or tryptophan. Each record gives: J gene, clone size, D gene, V gene, CDR3 DNA, CDR3 protein. The D gene is left open where the match is weak. Rows may omit the clone size; those that give it use once, few, many or a size class.

J: TRBJ1-1; size: NA; D: NA; V: TRBV28; DNA: TGTGCCAGCAGTGAACTCCGGGACACTCGGGAAGCTTTCTTT; CDR3: CASSELRDTREAFF
J: TRBJ1-4; size: NA; D: NA; V: TRBV4-1; DNA: TGCGCCAGCAGCCGGGATGGTTTGGGACGGAAATTT; CDR3: CASSRDGLGRKF
J: TRBJ2-1; size: few; D: TRBD2; V: TRBV9; DNA: TGTGCCAGCAGCTCCCGACTAGCGGGGAACAATGAGCAGTTCTTC; CDR3: CASSSRLAGNNEQFF
J: TRBJ1-5; size: NA; D: TRBD1; V: TRBV18; DNA: TGTGCCAGCTCAACCACCCCGGGACAGGGCGGAGGCAATCAGCCCCAGCATTTT; CDR3: CASSTTPGQGGGNQPQHF
J: TRBJ2-7; size: NA; D: NA; V: TRBV7-2; DNA: TGTGCCAGCAGCCCCCAGTGGAGGGGCGAGCAGTACTTC; CDR3: CASSPQWRGEQYF
J: TRBJ2-1; size: NA; D: NA; V: TRBV6-1; DNA: TGTGCCAGCAGACTTAGACAGCTGGAGTTCTTC; CDR3: CASRLRQLEFF
J: TRBJ1-3; size: NA; D: TRBD1; V: TRBV7-2; DNA: TGTGCCAGCAGCTTAGCGCTCCAGGGGGCGACTGGAAACACCATATATTTT; CDR3: CASSLALQGATGNTIYF
J: TRBJ1-1; size: few; D: NA; V: TRBV5-6; DNA: TGTGCCAGCAGCTGGCAGACTAACACTGAAGCTTTCTTT; CDR3: CASSWQTNTEAFF
J: TRBJ1-5; size: NA; D: NA; V: TRBV4-1; DNA: TGCGCCAGCAGCCAGTTGGGCCAGATTAATCAGCCCCAGCATTTT; CDR3: CASSQLGQINQPQHF
J: TRBJ2-7; size: NA; D: NA; V: TRBV7-9; DNA: TGTGCCAGCAGCCCCCCCCCGAGGGGCTACGAGCAGTACTTC; CDR3: CASSPPPRGYEQYF
J: TRBJ1-3; size: NA; D: NA; V: TRBV5-6; DNA: TGTGCCAGCACCGATTCTGGAAACACCATATATTTT; CDR3: CASTDSGNTIYF
J: TRBJ2-1; size: NA; D: TRBD2; V: TRBV18; DNA: TGTGCCAGCTCACCCGGGACTAGCGGGAGTTTACTAAAGCAGTTCTTC; CDR3: CASSPGTSGSLLKQFF
J: TRBJ2-2; size: few; D: NA; V: TRBV4-1; DNA: TGCGCCAGCAGCCCCACTGGTAGGGGGCGGGGGACCGGGGAGCTGTTTTTT; CDR3: CASSPTGRGRGTGELFF
J: TRBJ1-6; size: NA; D: TRBD1; V: TRBV29-1; DNA: TGCAGCGTTCTTCAGGGGGAAGGTTCACCCCTCCACTTT; CDR3: CSVLQGEGSPLHF
J: TRBJ1-1; size: NA; D: NA; V: TRBV9; DNA: TGTGCCAGCAGCGCTAACAGTGGGAACACTGAAGCTTTCTTT; CDR3: CASSANSGNTEAFF
J: TRBJ1-1; size: few; D: NA; V: TRBV28; DNA: TGTGCCAGCAGTTCCCTAACCACAAACGTTGAAGCTTTCTTT; CDR3: CASSSLTTNVEAFF
J: TRBJ1-2; size: once; D: NA; V: TRBV14; DNA: TGTGCCAGCAATCAGGGAGGAGTCTCATATGGCTACACCTTC; CDR3: CASNQGGVSYGYTF
J: TRBJ1-1; size: NA; D: NA; V: TRBV6-5; DNA: TGTGCCAGCAGTAACAGGGTAGGAAACACTGAAGCTTTCTTT; CDR3: CASSNRVGNTEAFF
J: TRBJ2-5; size: NA; D: NA; V: TRBV7-3; DNA: TGTGCCAGCAGCTTACAGGTTCGGGAGACCCAGTACTTC; CDR3: CASSLQVRETQYF
J: TRBJ1-5; size: NA; D: TRBD1; V: TRBV18; DNA: TGTGCCAGCTCACCAACTACAGGGGGCGGCAATCAGCCCCAGCATTTT; CDR3: CASSPTTGGGNQPQHF
J: TRBJ2-3; size: NA; D: TRBD2; V: TRBV7-2; DNA: TGTGCCAGCAGCTTAAAAGTTAGCGGGAGGGGCAGCACAGATACGCAGTATTTT; CDR3: CASSLKVSGRGSTDTQYF
J: TRBJ2-3; size: NA; D: NA; V: TRBV19; DNA: TGTGCCAGTAGTAACCAGGGGAGCACAGATACGCAGTATTTT; CDR3: CASSNQGSTDTQYF
J: TRBJ1-5; size: many; D: NA; V: TRBV19; DNA: TGTGCCAGTAGTACCCCCGGTCATAGCAATCAGCCCCAGCATTTT; CDR3: CASSTPGHSNQPQHF
J: TRBJ1-4; size: NA; D: TRBD1; V: TRBV30; DNA: TGTGCCTGGAGTAACCGGCCAGGGGGAAAACTGTTTTTT; CDR3: CAWSNRPGGKLFF
J: TRBJ2-7; size: NA; D: NA; V: TRBV7-8; DNA: TGTGCCAGCAGCTTATTCCAATCCGAGCAGTACTTC; CDR3: CASSLFQSEQYF
J: TRBJ1-1; size: once; D: NA; V: TRBV11-2; DNA: TGTGCCAGCAGCTCTGACAGGCGGAACACTGAAGCTTTCTTT; CDR3: CASSSDRRNTEAFF
J: TRBJ1-2; size: NA; D: NA; V: TRBV7-2; DNA: TGTGCCAGCAGCTCCTCAACGGGCAGCTACACCTTC; CDR3: CASSSSTGSYTF
J: TRBJ1-5; size: NA; D: NA; V: TRBV28; DNA: TGTGCCAGCCGCAAGCAGGCCCATCAGCCCCAGCATTTT; CDR3: CASRKQAHQPQHF
J: TRBJ2-7; size: NA; D: NA; V: TRBV7-2; DNA: TGTGCCAGCAGCTCCCCCCTGTCCTACGAGCAGTACTTC; CDR3: CASSSPLSYEQYF
J: TRBJ2-3; size: few; D: NA; V: TRBV9; DNA: TGTGCCAGCAGCCAAGAGAGTTGGTCAGATACGCAGTATTTT; CDR3: CASSQESWSDTQYF
J: TRBJ2-1; size: NA; D: TRBD2; V: TRBV5-1; DNA: TGCGCCAGCAGCACGGGACTAGCGACCTACAATGAGCAGTTCTTC; CDR3: CASSTGLATYNEQFF
J: TRBJ2-3; size: NA; D: NA; V: TRBV10-3; DNA: TGTGCCATCAGTGTCCGAGCGTGGGATACGCAGTATTTT; CDR3: CAISVRAWDTQYF